This TCR beta chain appears in the sequencing data of a study of blood T cell dynamics during melanoma immunotherapy. The study, taken as a whole, reports: Clones driving repertoire changes may be melanoma-specific or general immune activation.

The time point here: week 3, after first cycle of checkpoint inhibitor. Blood was drawn before treatment and at week 3 after checkpoint blockade. Patients with prior systemic cancer treatment, concomitant immunosuppressants, or other active malignancies were excluded. DNA loading was fixed at 350 ng for all bulk PBMC samples. Only in-frame clones appear in the TCRdb table, and some are missing; sequencing was by immunoSEQ multiplex PCR. The table has around 10,000 clones, approximately 80% seen once. Per germline, CDR1 MDHEN and CDR2 SYDVKM. The CDR3 spans 16 residues. Comments on this clone: Its antigen is unknown. An end of the junction does not agree with germline; a read error may underlie this.

J is TRBJ2-3 and V is TRBV28, with 7 positions matching TRBD1. The sample consisted of blood, taken from a patient treated with checkpoint blockade. The source of this sequence is a human donor with melanoma. The CDR3 DNA reads TGTGCCAGCAGCCCGAAGGGGGCGGTAGGCACAGGTACGCAGTATTTT. It is translated as CASSPKGAVGTGTQYF.